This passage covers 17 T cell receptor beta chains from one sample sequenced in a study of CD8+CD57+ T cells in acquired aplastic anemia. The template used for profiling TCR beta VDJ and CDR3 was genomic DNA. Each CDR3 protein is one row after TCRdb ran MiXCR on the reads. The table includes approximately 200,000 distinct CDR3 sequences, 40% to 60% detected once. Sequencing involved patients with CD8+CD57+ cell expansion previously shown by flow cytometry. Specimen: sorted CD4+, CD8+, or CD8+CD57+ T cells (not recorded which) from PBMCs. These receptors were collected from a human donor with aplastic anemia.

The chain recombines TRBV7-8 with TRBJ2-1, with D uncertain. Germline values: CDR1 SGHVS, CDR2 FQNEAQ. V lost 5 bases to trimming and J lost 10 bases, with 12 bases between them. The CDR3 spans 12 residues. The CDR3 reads CASSHRFREQFF. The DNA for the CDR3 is TGTGCCAGCAGCCATCGGTTCAGGGAGCAGTTCTTC.

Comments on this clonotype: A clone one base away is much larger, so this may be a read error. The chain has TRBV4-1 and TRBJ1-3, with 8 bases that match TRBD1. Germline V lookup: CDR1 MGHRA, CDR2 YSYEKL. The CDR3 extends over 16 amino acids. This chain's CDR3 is CTSSPGPRDRGNTIYF. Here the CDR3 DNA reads TGCACCAGCAGCCCAGGGCCTCGGGACAGGGGAAACACCATATATTTT.

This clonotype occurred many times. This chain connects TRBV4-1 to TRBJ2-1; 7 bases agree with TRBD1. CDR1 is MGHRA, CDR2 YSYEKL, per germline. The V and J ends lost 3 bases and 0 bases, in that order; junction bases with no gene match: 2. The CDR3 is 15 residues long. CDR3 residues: CASSHTGDSYNEQFF. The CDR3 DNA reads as TGCGCCAGCAGCCATACAGGGGACTCCTACAATGAGCAGTTCTTC.

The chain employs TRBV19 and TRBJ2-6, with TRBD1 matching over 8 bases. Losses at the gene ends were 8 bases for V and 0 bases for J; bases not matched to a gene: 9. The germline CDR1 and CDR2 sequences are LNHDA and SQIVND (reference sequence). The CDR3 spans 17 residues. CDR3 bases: TGTGCCAGTGGTCGGGACAGGCGATCCTCTGGGGCCAACGTCCTGACTTTC. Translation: CASGRDRRSSGANVLTF.

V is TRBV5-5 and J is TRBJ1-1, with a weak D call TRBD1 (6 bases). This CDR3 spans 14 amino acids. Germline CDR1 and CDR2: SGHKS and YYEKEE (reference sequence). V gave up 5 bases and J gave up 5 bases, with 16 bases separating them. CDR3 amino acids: CASRTHRAATEAFF. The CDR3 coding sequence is TGTGCCAGCAGAACCCACAGGGCGGCGACTGAAGCTTTCTTT. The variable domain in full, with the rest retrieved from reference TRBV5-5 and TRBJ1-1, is DAGVTQSPTHLIKTRGQQVTLRCSPISGHKSVSWYQQVLGQGPQFIFQYYEKEERGRGNFPDRFSARQFPNYSSELNVNALLLGDSALYLCASRTHRAATEAFFGQGTRLTVV.

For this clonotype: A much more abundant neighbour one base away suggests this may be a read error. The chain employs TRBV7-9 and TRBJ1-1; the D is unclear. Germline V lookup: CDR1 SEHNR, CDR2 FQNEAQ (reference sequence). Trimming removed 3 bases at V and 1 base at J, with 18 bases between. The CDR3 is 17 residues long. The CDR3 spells CASSFGSELSPNTEAFF. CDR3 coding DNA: TGTGCCAGCAGCTTTGGGTCAGAACTTTCCCCGAACACTGAAGCTTTCTTT.

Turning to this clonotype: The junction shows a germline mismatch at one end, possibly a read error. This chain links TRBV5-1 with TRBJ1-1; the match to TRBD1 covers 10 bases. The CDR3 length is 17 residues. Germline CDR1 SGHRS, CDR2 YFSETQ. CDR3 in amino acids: CASSTGTGAEMNTEALF. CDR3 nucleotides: TGCGCCAGCAGCACAGGGACAGGGGCAGAGATGAACACTGAAGCTCTCTTT.

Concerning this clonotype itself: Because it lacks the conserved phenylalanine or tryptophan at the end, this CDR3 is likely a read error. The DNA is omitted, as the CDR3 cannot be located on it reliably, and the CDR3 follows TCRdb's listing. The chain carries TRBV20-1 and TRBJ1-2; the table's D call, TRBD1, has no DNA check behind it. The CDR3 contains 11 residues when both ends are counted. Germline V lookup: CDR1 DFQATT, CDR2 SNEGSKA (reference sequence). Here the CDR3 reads CSGLYGGGGAY.

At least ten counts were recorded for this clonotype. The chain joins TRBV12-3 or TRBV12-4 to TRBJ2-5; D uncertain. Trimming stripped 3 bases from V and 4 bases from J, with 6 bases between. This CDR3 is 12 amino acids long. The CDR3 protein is CASSLNGETQYF. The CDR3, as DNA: TGTGCCAGCAGTTTGAACGGAGAGACCCAGTACTTC.

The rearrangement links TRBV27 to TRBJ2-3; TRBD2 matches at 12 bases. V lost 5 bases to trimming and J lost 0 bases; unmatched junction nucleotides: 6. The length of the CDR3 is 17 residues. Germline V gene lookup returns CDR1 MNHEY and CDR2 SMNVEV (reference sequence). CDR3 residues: CASSASSGGASTDTQYF. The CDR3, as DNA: TGTGCCAGCAGTGCGTCTAGCGGGGGGGCTAGCACAGATACGCAGTATTTT.

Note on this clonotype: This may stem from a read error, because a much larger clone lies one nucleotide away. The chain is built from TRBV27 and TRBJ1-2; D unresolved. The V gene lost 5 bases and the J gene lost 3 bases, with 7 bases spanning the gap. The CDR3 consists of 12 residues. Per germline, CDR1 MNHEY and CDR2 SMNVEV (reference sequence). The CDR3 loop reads CASSPWDYGYTF. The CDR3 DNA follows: TGTGCCAGCAGTCCCTGGGACTATGGCTACACCTTC.

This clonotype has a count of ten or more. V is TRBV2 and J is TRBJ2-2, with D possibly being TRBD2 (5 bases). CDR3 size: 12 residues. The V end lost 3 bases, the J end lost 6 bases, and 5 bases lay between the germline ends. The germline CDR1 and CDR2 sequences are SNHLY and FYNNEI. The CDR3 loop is CASSEEAGELFF. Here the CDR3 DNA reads TGTGCCAGCAGTGAGGAGGCCGGGGAGCTGTTTTTT.

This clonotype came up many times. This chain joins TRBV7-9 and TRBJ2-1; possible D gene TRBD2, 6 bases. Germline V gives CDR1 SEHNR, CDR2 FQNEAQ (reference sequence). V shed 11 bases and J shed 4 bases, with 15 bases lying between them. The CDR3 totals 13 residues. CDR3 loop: CAGAQRGYNEQFF. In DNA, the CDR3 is TGTGCCGGAGCCCAACGGGGGTACAATGAGCAGTTCTTC.

Here the CDR3 DNA reads TGTGCCACCAGCAGCCTCGCAGTCCAAGAGACCCAGTACTTC. Encoded protein: CATSSLAVQETQYF. The chain carries TRBV15 and TRBJ2-5, with D hard to call. Germline CDR1 and CDR2: LNHNV and YYDKDF (reference sequence). Between the trimmed V and J ends, which lost 3 bases and 1 base, there was a span of 9 bases. The length of the CDR3 is 14 residues.

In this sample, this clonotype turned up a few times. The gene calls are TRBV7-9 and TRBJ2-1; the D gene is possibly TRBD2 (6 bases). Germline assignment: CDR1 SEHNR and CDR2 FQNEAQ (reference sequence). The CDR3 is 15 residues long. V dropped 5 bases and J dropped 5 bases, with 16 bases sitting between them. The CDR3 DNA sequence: TGTGCCAGCAGCCCCCCCTCAAGGAGGGACAATGAGCAGTTCTTC. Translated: CASSPPSRRDNEQFF.

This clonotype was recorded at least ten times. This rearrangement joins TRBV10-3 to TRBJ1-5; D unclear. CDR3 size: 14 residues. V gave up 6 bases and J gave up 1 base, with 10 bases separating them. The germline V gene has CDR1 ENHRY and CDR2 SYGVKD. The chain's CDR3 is CAIREGLSNQPQHF. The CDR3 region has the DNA TGTGCCATCAGGGAAGGTTTGAGCAATCAGCCCCAGCATTTT.

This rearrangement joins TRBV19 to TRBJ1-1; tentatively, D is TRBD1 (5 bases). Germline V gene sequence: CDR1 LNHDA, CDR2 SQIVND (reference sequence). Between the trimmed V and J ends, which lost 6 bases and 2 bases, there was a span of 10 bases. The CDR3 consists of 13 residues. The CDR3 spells CASRLTANTEAFF. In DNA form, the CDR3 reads TGTGCCAGTAGGTTGACAGCCAACACTGAAGCTTTCTTT.